The 9 T cell receptor beta chains listed next were all sequenced from one sample in a study of cytomegalovirus exposure and HLA in healthy donors. Method: immunoSEQ multiplex PCR; TCRdb's copy keeps in-frame clones and lacks some. The table lists about 330,000 clones, 86% of them singletons. Material: PBMCs. These receptors were taken from a woman between 18 and 29 years old in good health and CMV-seronegative.

This chain uses TRBV9 with TRBJ2-1; 12 bases are shared with TRBD2. The length of the CDR3 is 15 residues. V dropped 2 bases and J dropped 6; count of bases not matched to a gene: 3. CDR1 is SGDLS and CDR2 is YYNGEE in the germline V gene. CDR3 amino acids: CASSVLAGGANEQFF. The CDR3, as DNA: TGTGCCAGCAGCGTGCTAGCGGGGGGGGCCAATGAGCAGTTCTTC.

The chain links TRBV29-1 to TRBJ1-3; D gene uncertain. The CDR3 contains 12 residues. Germline V gene lookup returns CDR1 SQVTM and CDR2 ANQGSEA. Trimming left V 4 bases short and J 1 base short, with 5 bases between. CDR3 in DNA: TGCAGCGTTGCCGGGTCTGGAAACACCATATATTTT. It encodes CSVAGSGNTIYF.

This chain joins TRBV11-2 and TRBJ2-1; D call uncertain. The germline gives CDR1 SGHAT, CDR2 FQNNGV. The CDR3 loop spans 13 amino acids. Between the trimmed V and J ends, which lost 7 bases and 7 bases, there was a span of 14 bases. The CDR3 nucleotides read TGTGCCAGCACCCCCGCAGGCCAGAATGAGCAGTTCTTC. Its translation is CASTPAGQNEQFF.

The chain employs TRBV6-5 and TRBJ1-4, with TRBD1 identical over 7 bases. Germline V CDR1 and CDR2: MNHEY, SVGAGI. This CDR3 comprises 14 residues. J was trimmed by 4 bases and V by 2 bases; bases with no gene match: 1. CDR3 coding DNA: TGTGCCAGCAGTTACAGGGACAGTAATGAAAAACTGTTTTTT. Translated: CASSYRDSNEKLFF.

The chain couples TRBV28 to TRBJ2-2; the D gene is possibly TRBD1 (5 bases). Trimming cost V 8 bases and J 5 bases, with 9 bases left between them. In germline, CDR1 is MDHEN, CDR2 SYDVKM. This CDR3 has 12 residues. This chain's CDR3 is CASQGWTGELFF. The CDR3 nucleotides read TGTGCCAGCCAGGGTTGGACCGGGGAGCTGTTTTTT.

The chain is built from TRBV11-2 and TRBJ2-7; D not resolved. CDR3 length equals 15 residues. CDR1 is SGHAT, CDR2 FQNNGV, per germline. V was trimmed by 1 base and J by 7 bases, leaving 17 bases between them. The CDR3 coding sequence is TGTGCCAGCAGCTTAGGACCCATCAGGATAGGAGAGCAGTACTTC. The encoded protein is CASSLGPIRIGEQYF. Together with reference TRBV11-2 and TRBJ2-7, the CDR3 gives the full variable domain: EAGVAQSPRYKIIEKRQSVAFWCNPISGHATLYWYQQILGQGPKLLIQFQNNGVVDDSQLPKDRFSAERLKGVDSTLKIQPAKLEDSAVYLCASSLGPIRIGEQYFGPGTRLTVT.

This clone was recorded only once. The chain employs TRBV2 and TRBJ2-2; perhaps TRBD2 as D (6 bases). From germline, CDR1 is SNHLY and CDR2 FYNNEI. CDR3 size: 14 residues. The V end was cut by 7 bases, the J end by 1 base, with 10 bases between. The CDR3 loop is CASTFGRNTGELFF. In nucleotides, the CDR3 is TGTGCCAGCACCTTCGGGAGGAACACCGGGGAGCTGTTTTTT.

The chain couples TRBV27 to TRBJ1-1; D is possibly TRBD1 (5 bases). Between the trimmed V and J ends, which lost 6 bases and 1 base, there was a span of 12 bases. CDR1 is MNHEY, CDR2 SMNVEV, per germline (reference sequence). This CDR3 contains 14 residues. DNA of the CDR3: TGTGCCAGCAGCCTCAGGGACTCGAACACTGAAGCTTTCTTT. This encodes CASSLRDSNTEAFF.

The chain joins TRBV6-1 to TRBJ2-1; 8 bases are a match to TRBD1. The CDR3 spans 15 residues. Losses at the gene ends were 6 bases for V and 1 base for J; bases not matched to a gene: 5. Germline V gene lookup returns CDR1 MNHNS and CDR2 SASEGT. The CDR3 protein is CASSLTGGSYNEQFF. The DNA for the CDR3 is TGTGCCAGCAGCCTTACAGGGGGATCCTACAATGAGCAGTTCTTC.